This section outlines one T cell receptor (beta chain) sequence together with its context. The table came from immunoSEQ multiplex PCR; TCRdb's copy has only in-frame clones and leaves some out. The table includes about 320,000 clones, around 86% detected once. The data derive from a study of blood T cell repertoires in COVID-19. The CDR3 loop spans 15 amino acids. The trim removed 0 bases at V and 2 bases at J, leaving 4 bases unmatched. Germline assignment: CDR1 SQVTM and CDR2 ANQGSEA. Sequenced material: PBMCs or T cells enriched from blood (not recorded which). The clonotype originates from a man aged 55 to 69 who had recovered from COVID-19. The chain joins TRBV29-1 to TRBJ2-7; 10 bases map to TRBD2. CDR3 DNA sequence: TGCAGCGTTGAAGATGCCACTAGCGGGACCTACGAGCAGTACTTC. It specifies CSVEDATSGTYEQYF.